This is a list of T cell receptor beta chains from one sample in a study of blood T cell repertoires in COVID-19. Profiling relied on immunoSEQ multiplex PCR, and the TCRdb table lists in-frame clones only, not all of them. Among 200,000 to 300,000 clones listed, around 90% were seen once. Sequenced input: peripheral blood. The receptors stem from a person aged 18 to 35 with COVID-19, enrolled during active disease. The CDR3 runs from the conserved cysteine through the conserved F or W. A D gene is named only where the DNA matches it firmly. A row's size may be missing; if present it is once, few, many or a size class.

TRBJ1-5	.	.	TRBV15	CATSSPSGLSNQPQHF	TGTGCCACCAGCAGCCCGTCAGGGTTGAGCAATCAGCCCCAGCATTTT
TRBJ2-1	.	TRBD1	TRBV7-9	CASSPPSGTGRYNEQFF	TGTGCCAGCAGCCCTCCTTCTGGGACAGGGAGATACAATGAGCAGTTCTTC
TRBJ2-3	few	.	TRBV13	CASSAYSGTDTQYF	TGTGCCAGCAGCGCGTACTCGGGGACAGATACGCAGTATTTT
TRBJ1-4	.	TRBD1	TRBV5-8	CASSTGQGKEEKLFF	TGTGCCAGCAGCACCGGACAGGGCAAGGAGGAAAAACTGTTTTTT
TRBJ2-2	.	TRBD2	TRBV29-1	CSVEVTSGLHTGELFF	TGCAGCGTGGAGGTGACTAGCGGGTTGCACACCGGGGAGCTGTTTTTT
TRBJ1-6	.	TRBD1	TRBV13	CASSLGWGQGNSPLHF	TGTGCCAGCAGCTTAGGTTGGGGACAGGGTAATTCACCCCTCCACTTT
TRBJ1-2	once	.	TRBV7-9	CASSLAGQGGNGYTF	TGTGCCAGCAGCTTAGCCGGTCAGGGTGGAAATGGCTACACCTTC
TRBJ2-7	.	TRBD2	TRBV3-1/TRBV3-2	CASSWRLASSYEQYF	TGTGCCAGCAGCTGGAGACTAGCGTCCTCCTACGAGCAGTACTTC
TRBJ2-2	once	.	TRBV7-2	CASSIVNTGELFF	TGTGCCAGCAGTATCGTTAACACCGGGGAGCTGTTTTTT
TRBJ2-5	.	.	TRBV6-5	CASSTPTGEEETQYF	TGTGCCAGCAGTACCCCCACAGGGGAGGAAGAGACCCAGTACTTC
TRBJ2-7	.	TRBD2	TRBV11-2	CASSLGGGAYEQYF	TGTGCCAGCAGCTTAGGTGGGGGGGCCTACGAGCAGTACTTC
TRBJ2-7	.	TRBD1	TRBV28	CASSLQRTGWDEQYF	TGTGCCAGCAGTCTCCAAAGGACAGGGTGGGACGAGCAGTACTTC
TRBJ2-1	.	TRBD2	TRBV7-9	CASGPSGTEQFF	TGTGCCAGCGGGCCTAGCGGGACCGAGCAGTTCTTC
TRBJ2-7	.	.	TRBV10-3	CAISPDRGFLAGAGEQYF	TGTGCCATCAGCCCGGACAGGGGGTTCCTAGCGGGAGCCGGCGAGCAGTACTTC
TRBJ2-3	.	TRBD1	TRBV9	CASSVTGIADTQYF	TGTGCCAGCAGCGTGACAGGGATCGCAGATACGCAGTATTTT
TRBJ1-5	once	.	TRBV5-8	CASSFNRNQPQHF	TGTGCCAGCAGCTTTAACAGGAATCAGCCCCAGCATTTT
TRBJ2-1	.	TRBD1	TRBV14	CASSQEPRQGSSYNEQFF	TGTGCCAGCAGCCAAGAGCCTAGACAGGGGAGCTCCTACAATGAGCAGTTCTTC
TRBJ1-2	.	TRBD1	TRBV11-2	CASSSDETGRSGYTF	TGTGCCAGCAGCTCCGACGAGACAGGGCGCAGCGGCTACACCTTC
TRBJ2-1	.	TRBD1	TRBV5-8	CASSATGTGYNEQFF	TGTGCCAGCAGTGCAACCGGGACAGGGTACAATGAGCAGTTCTTC
TRBJ1-5	.	.	TRBV4-1	CASSQELLGKQGAQPQHF	TGCGCCAGCAGCCAAGAATTGTTGGGGAAACAGGGTGCTCAGCCCCAGCATTTT
TRBJ2-5	.	.	TRBV6-5	CASSLQETQYF	TGTGCCAGCAGTTTACAAGAGACCCAGTACTTC
TRBJ2-5	once	.	TRBV11-2	CASSPGQFAWETQYF	TGTGCCAGCAGCCCCGGACAGTTTGCTTGGGAGACCCAGTACTTC
TRBJ2-2	.	TRBD2	TRBV27	CASSFSGTSGRQTGELFF	TGTGCCAGCAGTTTCTCCGGGACTAGCGGGAGACAGACCGGGGAGCTGTTTTTT
TRBJ2-7	.	TRBD2	TRBV7-2	CASSRIFDSGSPYEQYF	TGTGCCAGCAGCCGTATTTTTGATAGCGGGAGCCCCTACGAGCAGTACTTC
TRBJ2-6	once	.	TRBV2	CASNDRTGANVLTF	TGTGCCAGCAACGACAGGACTGGGGCCAACGTCCTGACTTTC
TRBJ2-2	.	TRBD2	TRBV11-2	CASSVLAGGPWAGELFF	TGTGCCAGCAGCGTACTAGCGGGAGGGCCCTGGGCCGGGGAGCTGTTTTTT
TRBJ2-7	.	TRBD2	TRBV11-1	CASSLAASSGKDEQYF	TGTGCCAGTAGCTTAGCGGCGTCTAGCGGGAAGGACGAGCAGTACTTC
TRBJ2-2	.	.	TRBV29-1	CSVVIHTNTGELFF	TGCAGCGTTGTTATCCACACGAACACCGGGGAGCTGTTTTTT
TRBJ2-1	.	TRBD2	TRBV7-6	CASSPSGSNYNEQFF	TGTGCCAGCAGCCCTAGCGGGAGCAACTACAATGAGCAGTTCTTC
TRBJ2-7	.	TRBD1	TRBV7-9	CASSTDRGSYEQYF	TGTGCCAGCAGCACGGACAGGGGATCCTACGAGCAGTACTTC
TRBJ1-5	.	.	TRBV24-1	CATSGSDGQDYQPQHF	TGTGCCACCAGTGGTTCTGATGGGCAGGATTATCAGCCCCAGCATTTT
TRBJ1-2	.	TRBD1	TRBV4-1	CASTREGTGNYGYTF	TGCGCCAGCACCCGTGAGGGGACAGGCAACTATGGCTACACCTTC
TRBJ1-4	.	TRBD1	TRBV5-1	CASSWGQGESELFF	TGCGCCAGCAGCTGGGGACAGGGGGAGTCGGAACTGTTTTTT
TRBJ2-7	.	TRBD2	TRBV7-9	CASSFGGTYEQYF	TGTGCCAGCAGCTTCGGGGGGACCTACGAGCAGTACTTC
TRBJ1-2	.	TRBD1	TRBV15	CATSRLQGEGYTF	TGTGCCACCAGCAGGCTTCAGGGGGAAGGCTACACCTTC
TRBJ2-7	.	.	TRBV19	CASSMGLLSSYEQYF	TGTGCCAGTAGTATGGGGCTCTTGAGCTCCTACGAGCAGTACTTC
TRBJ1-5	.	.	TRBV9	CASRRTGEPQHF	TGTGCCAGCAGACGGACGGGGGAGCCCCAGCATTTT
TRBJ2-7	once	TRBD2	TRBV9	CASSVGTSGVWEQYF	TGTGCCAGCAGCGTTGGGACTAGCGGAGTTTGGGAGCAGTACTTC
TRBJ2-1	.	.	TRBV7-8	CASSPGGRETSYNEQFF	TGTGCCAGCAGCCCCGGGGGGCGGGAGACATCCTACAATGAGCAGTTCTTC
TRBJ1-4	few	.	TRBV5-6	CASSSSSELFF	TGTGCCAGCAGCTCGTCCTCAGAACTGTTTTTT
TRBJ1-2	.	TRBD1	TRBV15	CATSRDRDRERYGYTF	TGTGCCACCAGCAGAGATCGGGACAGGGAGCGCTATGGCTACACCTTC
TRBJ2-3	.	TRBD2	TRBV7-3	CASSWGAGGPDTQYF	TGTGCCAGCAGCTGGGGAGCGGGAGGGCCAGATACGCAGTATTTT
TRBJ2-1	.	.	TRBV7-9	CASSLLGVYNEQFF	TGTGCCAGCAGCTTGCTAGGAGTTTACAATGAGCAGTTCTTC
TRBJ1-4	few	TRBD1	TRBV28	CASSSGQENEKLFF	TGTGCCAGCAGTTCGGGACAGGAAAATGAAAAACTGTTTTTT
TRBJ2-5	.	.	TRBV18	CASSPSGITGTQYF	TGTGCCAGCTCCCCCTCGGGAATAACGGGGACCCAGTACTTC
TRBJ2-2	.	TRBD1	TRBV27	CASSLSQGAVGELFF	TGTGCCAGCAGTTTATCACAGGGGGCCGTAGGGGAGCTGTTTTTT
TRBJ2-3	.	.	TRBV5-1	CASSFRAAGTDTQYF	TGCGCCAGCAGCTTTAGAGCGGCTGGCACAGATACGCAGTATTTT
TRBJ1-4	.	TRBD1	TRBV28	CASSLNRGPVNEKLFF	TGTGCCAGCAGTCTCAACAGGGGGCCCGTAAACGAAAAACTGTTTTTT
TRBJ2-3	.	.	TRBV4-1	CASSQESRGSTDTQYF	TGCGCCAGCAGCCAAGAGTCCCGCGGGAGCACAGATACGCAGTATTTT
TRBJ1-5	.	.	TRBV6-6	CASSTNGGNQPQHF	TGTGCCAGCAGTACAAACGGGGGCAATCAGCCCCAGCATTTT
TRBJ2-7	.	TRBD2	TRBV29-1	CSVLVKSGGGYEQYF	TGCAGCGTTCTCGTTAAAAGCGGGGGGGGCTACGAGCAGTACTTC
TRBJ2-1	few	TRBD2	TRBV28	CASSGTGTSGRYEQFF	TGTGCCAGCAGTGGGACCGGGACTAGCGGGAGATATGAGCAGTTCTTC
TRBJ2-3	.	TRBD2	TRBV30	CAWSWVAGGGDTQYF	TGTGCCTGGAGTTGGGTAGCGGGGGGCGGAGATACGCAGTATTTT
TRBJ2-1	.	.	TRBV5-4	CASSLSGAGNEQFF	TGTGCCAGCAGCTTATCGGGAGCAGGTAATGAGCAGTTCTTC
TRBJ1-2	.	.	TRBV28	CASSSPGLVGNF	TGTGCCAGCAGTTCCCCCGGACTGGTGGGGAACTTC
TRBJ1-1	.	.	TRBV12-5	CASGLQGNTEAFF	TGTGCTAGTGGTTTGCAGGGGAACACTGAAGCTTTCTTT
TRBJ2-7	once	TRBD1	TRBV10-3	CAISRDRGREYEQYF	TGTGCCATCAGCCGGGACAGGGGGCGCGAGTACGAGCAGTACTTC
TRBJ2-3	.	.	TRBV9	CASTLSGGAADTQYF	TGTGCCAGCACCCTAAGCGGAGGAGCTGCAGATACGCAGTATTTT
TRBJ1-5	once	.	TRBV3-1/TRBV3-2	CASGGINQPQHF	TGTGCCAGCGGCGGGATCAATCAGCCCCAGCATTTT
TRBJ2-1	once	TRBD1	TRBV7-2	CASSSDRAAFF	TGTGCCAGCAGCTCGGACAGGGCAGCGTTCTTC